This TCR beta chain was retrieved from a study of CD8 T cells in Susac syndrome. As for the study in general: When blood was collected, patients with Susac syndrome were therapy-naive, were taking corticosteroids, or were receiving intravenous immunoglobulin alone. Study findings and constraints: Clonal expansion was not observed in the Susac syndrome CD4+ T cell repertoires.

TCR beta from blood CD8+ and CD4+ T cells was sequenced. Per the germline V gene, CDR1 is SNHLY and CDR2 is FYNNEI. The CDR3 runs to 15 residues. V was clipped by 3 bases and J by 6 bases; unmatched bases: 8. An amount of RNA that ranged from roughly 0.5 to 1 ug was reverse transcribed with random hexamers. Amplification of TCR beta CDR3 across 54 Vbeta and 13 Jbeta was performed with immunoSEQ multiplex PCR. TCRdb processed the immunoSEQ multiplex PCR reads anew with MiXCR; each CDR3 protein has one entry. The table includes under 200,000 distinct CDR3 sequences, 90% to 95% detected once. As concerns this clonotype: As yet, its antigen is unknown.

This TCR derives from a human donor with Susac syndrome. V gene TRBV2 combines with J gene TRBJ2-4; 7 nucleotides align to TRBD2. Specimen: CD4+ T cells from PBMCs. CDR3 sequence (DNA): TGTGCCAGCAGTGAGTCTAGCGGCCCTGTAAACATTCAGTACTTC. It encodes CASSESSGPVNIQYF.